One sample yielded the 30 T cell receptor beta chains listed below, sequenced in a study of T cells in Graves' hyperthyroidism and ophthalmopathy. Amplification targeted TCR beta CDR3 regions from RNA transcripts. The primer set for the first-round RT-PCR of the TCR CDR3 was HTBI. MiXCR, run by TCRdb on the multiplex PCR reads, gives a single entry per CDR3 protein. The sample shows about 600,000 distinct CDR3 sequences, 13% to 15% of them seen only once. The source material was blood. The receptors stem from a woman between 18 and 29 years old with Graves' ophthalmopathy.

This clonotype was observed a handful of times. The CDR3 DNA reads TGTGCCAGCAGCGTAGTGGAGACCAGGTATGAGCAGTTCTTC. Translation gives CASSVVETRYEQFF. V and J are TRBV9 and TRBJ2-1; no clear D gene. CDR1 and CDR2 from the germline V gene are SGDLS and YYNGEE. CDR3 length: 14 residues. The ends were cut back, 0 bases at V and 8 bases at J, with 12 bases in the middle.

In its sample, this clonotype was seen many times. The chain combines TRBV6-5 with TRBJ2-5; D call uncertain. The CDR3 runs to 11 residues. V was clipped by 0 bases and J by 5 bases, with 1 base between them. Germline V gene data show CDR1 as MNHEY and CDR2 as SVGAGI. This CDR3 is CASSYSETQYF. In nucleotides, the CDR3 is TGTGCCAGCAGTTACTCTGAGACCCAGTACTTC.

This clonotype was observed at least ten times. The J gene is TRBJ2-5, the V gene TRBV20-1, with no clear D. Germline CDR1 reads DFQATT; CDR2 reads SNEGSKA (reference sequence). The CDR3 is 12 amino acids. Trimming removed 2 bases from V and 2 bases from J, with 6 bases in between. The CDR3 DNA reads TGCAGTGCTAGACAGTCGCAAGAGACCCAGTACTTC. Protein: CSARQSQETQYF.

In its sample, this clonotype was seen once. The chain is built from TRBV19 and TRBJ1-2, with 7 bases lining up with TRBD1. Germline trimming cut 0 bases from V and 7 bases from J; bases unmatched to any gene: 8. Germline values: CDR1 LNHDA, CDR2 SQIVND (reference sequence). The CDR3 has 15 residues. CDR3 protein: CASSIDLATGFGYTF. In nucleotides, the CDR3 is TGTGCCAGTAGTATAGATCTAGCGACAGGGTTTGGCTACACCTTC.

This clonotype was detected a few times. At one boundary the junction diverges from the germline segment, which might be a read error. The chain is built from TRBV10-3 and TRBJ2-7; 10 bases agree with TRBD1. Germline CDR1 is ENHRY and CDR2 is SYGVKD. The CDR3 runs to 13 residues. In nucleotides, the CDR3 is TGTACCATCAGTGGACAGGGGGGCTACGAGCAGTACTTC. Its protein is CTISGQGGYEQYF.

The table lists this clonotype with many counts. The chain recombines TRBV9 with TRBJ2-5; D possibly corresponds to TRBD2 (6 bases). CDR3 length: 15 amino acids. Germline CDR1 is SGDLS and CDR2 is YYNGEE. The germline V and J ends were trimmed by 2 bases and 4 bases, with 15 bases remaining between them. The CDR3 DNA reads TGTGCCAGCAGCGTCGGAGGGGCCTTGGGAGAGACCCAGTACTTC. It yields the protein CASSVGGALGETQYF. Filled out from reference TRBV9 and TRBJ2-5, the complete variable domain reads DSGVTQTPKHLITATGQRVTLRCSPRSGDLSVYWYQQSLDQGLQFLIQYYNGEERAKGNILERFSAQQFPDLHSELNLSSLELGDSALYFCASSVGGALGETQYFGPGTRLLVL.

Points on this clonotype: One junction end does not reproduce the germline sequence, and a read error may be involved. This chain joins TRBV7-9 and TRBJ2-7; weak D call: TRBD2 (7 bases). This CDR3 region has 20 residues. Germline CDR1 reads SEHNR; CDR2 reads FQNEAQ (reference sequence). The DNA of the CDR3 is TGTGCCAGCGGCTTTCGGATTACAGACTTGGGGAGGGGAGGGGGTTACGAGCAGTACTTC. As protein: CASGFRITDLGRGGGYEQYF. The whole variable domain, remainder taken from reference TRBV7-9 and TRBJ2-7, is DTGVSQNPRHKITKRGQNVTFRCDPISEHNRLYWYRQTLGQGPEFLTYFQNEAQLEKSRLLSDRFSAERPKGSFSTLEIQRTEQGDSAMYLCASGFRITDLGRGGGYEQYFGPGTRLTVT.

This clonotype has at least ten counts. The CDR3 is CASSLGPAATYEQYF. CDR3 nucleotide sequence: TGTGCCAGCAGCTTAGGCCCGGCGGCCACCTACGAGCAGTACTTC. The rearrangement links TRBV11-2 to TRBJ2-7; D is unresolved. The CDR3 sequence is 15 residues long. The V end was cut by 1 base, the J end by 2 bases, with 12 bases between. From germline, CDR1 is SGHAT and CDR2 FQNNGV.

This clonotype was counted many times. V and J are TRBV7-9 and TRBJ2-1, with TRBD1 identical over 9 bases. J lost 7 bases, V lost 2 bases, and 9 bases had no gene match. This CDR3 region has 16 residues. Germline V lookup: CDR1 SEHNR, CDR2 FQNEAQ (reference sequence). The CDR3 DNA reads TGTGCCAGCAGCTTATCAAACAGGGGGCCCTGGAATGAGCAGTTCTTC. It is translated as CASSLSNRGPWNEQFF.

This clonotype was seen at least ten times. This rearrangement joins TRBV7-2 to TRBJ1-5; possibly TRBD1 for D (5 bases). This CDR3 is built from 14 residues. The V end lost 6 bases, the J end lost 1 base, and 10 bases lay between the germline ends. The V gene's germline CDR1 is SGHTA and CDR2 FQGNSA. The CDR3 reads CASSSRQSNQPQHF. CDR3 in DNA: TGTGCCAGCAGTTCCCGACAGAGCAATCAGCCCCAGCATTTT.

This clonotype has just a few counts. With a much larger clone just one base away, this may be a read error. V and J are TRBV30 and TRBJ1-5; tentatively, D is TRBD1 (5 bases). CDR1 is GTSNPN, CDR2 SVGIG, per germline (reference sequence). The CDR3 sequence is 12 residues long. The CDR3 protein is CTARQPNQPQHF. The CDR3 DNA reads TGTACCGCGAGACAGCCTAATCAGCCCCAGCATTTT.

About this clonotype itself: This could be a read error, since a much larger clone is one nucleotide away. For the CDR3, the DNA is TGTGCCAGCAGCTTAGCGTCTGGAGCCTTAGCAGGCTACACCTTC. It is translated as CASSLASGALAGYTF. The chain combines TRBV7-9 with TRBJ1-2; D unresolved. There are 15 residues in the CDR3. V lost 0 bases and J lost 8, with 16 bases in between. Germline CDR1 is SEHNR and CDR2 is FQNEAQ (reference sequence).

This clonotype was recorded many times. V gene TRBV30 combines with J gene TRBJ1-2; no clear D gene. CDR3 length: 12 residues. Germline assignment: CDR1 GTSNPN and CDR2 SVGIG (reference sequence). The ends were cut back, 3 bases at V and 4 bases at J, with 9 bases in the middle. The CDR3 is CAWSLTVYGYTF. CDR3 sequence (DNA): TGTGCCTGGAGCTTGACCGTCTATGGCTACACCTTC.

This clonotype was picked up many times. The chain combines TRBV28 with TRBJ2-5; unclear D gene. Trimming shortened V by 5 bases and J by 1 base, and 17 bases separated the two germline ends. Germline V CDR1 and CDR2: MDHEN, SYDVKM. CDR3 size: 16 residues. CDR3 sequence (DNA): TGTGCCAGCAGTCCAATATTGGCACCAAGCCAAGAGACCCAGTACTTC. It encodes CASSPILAPSQETQYF.

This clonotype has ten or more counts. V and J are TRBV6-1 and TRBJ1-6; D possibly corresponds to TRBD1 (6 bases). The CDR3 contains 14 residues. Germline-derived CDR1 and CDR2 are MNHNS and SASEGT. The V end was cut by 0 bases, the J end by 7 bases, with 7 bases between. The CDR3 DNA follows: TGTGCCAGCAGTGAAGCGGGGGGCAATTCACCCCTCCACTTT. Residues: CASSEAGGNSPLHF.

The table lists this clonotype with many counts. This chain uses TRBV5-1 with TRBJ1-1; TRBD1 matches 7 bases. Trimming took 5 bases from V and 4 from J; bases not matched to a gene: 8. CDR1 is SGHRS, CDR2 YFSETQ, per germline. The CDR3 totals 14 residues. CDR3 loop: CASSQITGVTEAFF. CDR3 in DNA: TGCGCCAGCAGTCAAATAACAGGGGTCACTGAAGCTTTCTTT.

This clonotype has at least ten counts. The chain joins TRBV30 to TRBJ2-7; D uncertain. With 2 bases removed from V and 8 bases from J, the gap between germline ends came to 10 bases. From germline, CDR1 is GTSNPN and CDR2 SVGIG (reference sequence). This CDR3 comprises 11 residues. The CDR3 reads CAWSPSSQQYF. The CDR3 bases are TGTGCCTGGAGTCCCTCCTCCCAGCAGTACTTC.

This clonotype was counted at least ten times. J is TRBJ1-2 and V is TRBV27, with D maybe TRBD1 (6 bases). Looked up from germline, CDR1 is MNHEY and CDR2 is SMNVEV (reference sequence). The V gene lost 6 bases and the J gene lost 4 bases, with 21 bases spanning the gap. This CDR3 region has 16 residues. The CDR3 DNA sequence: TGTGCCAGCAGGCCTACCCCAGGACAGACCGTCTATGGCTACACCTTC. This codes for CASRPTPGQTVYGYTF.

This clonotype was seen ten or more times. CDR3 in DNA: TGTGCCAGCAGTTTCTTCGAGGGCAGGGAAGCTTTCTTT. This encodes CASSFFEGREAFF. This sequence joins TRBV28 and TRBJ1-1; D is uncertain. V was shortened by 3 bases and J by 8 bases, with 13 bases between the two germline ends. This CDR3 has 13 residues. CDR1 MDHEN and CDR2 SYDVKM come from the germline V gene.

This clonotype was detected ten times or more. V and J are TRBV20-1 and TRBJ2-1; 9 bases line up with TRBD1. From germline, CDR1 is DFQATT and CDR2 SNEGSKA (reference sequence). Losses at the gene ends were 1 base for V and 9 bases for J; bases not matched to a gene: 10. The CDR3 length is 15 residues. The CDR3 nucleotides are TGCAGTGCTAGAGCTTCCTGGACAGGGGTACTTGAGCAGTTCTTC. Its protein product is CSARASWTGVLEQFF.

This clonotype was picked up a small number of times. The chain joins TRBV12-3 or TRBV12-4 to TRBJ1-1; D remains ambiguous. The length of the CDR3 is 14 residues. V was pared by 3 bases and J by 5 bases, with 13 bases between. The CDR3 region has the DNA TGTGCCAGCAGTTTGGAGGGTGGAAGTACTGAAGCTTTCTTT. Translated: CASSLEGGSTEAFF.

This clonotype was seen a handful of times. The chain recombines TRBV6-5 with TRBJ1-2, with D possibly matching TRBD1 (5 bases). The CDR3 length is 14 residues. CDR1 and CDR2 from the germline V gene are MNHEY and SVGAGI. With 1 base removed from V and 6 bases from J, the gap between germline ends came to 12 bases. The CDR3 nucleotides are TGTGCCAGCAGTTACTGGGGCGGATCGGATGGCTACACCTTC. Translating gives CASSYWGGSDGYTF.

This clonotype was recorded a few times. This chain's CDR3 is CASSRLGQGDSEETQYF. The CDR3 DNA reads TGTGCCAGCTCTCGACTCGGACAGGGGGATTCAGAAGAGACCCAGTACTTC. This chain connects TRBV7-9 to TRBJ2-5; 10 bases are shared with TRBD1. Trimming cost V 8 bases and J 3 bases; bases outside gene matches: 15. The length of the CDR3 is 17 residues. Germline values: CDR1 SEHNR, CDR2 FQNEAQ (reference sequence).

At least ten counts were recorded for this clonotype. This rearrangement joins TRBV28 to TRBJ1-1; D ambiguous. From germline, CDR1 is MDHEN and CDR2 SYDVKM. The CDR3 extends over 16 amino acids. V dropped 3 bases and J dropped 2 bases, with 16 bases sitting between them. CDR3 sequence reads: CASSFTLNRPNTEAFF. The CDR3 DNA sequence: TGTGCCAGCAGTTTCACACTAAATAGACCAAACACTGAAGCTTTCTTT.

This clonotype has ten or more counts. Written as DNA, the CDR3 is TGTGCCACCAGCAGAGGGGGAATCACTGAAGCTTTCTTT. It is translated as CATSRGGITEAFF. The chain uses TRBV15 and TRBJ1-1; D is undetermined. Looked up from germline, CDR1 is LNHNV and CDR2 is YYDKDF (reference sequence). The CDR3 runs to 13 residues. Trimming took off 1 base at V and 4 bases at J, with 7 bases between the two ends.

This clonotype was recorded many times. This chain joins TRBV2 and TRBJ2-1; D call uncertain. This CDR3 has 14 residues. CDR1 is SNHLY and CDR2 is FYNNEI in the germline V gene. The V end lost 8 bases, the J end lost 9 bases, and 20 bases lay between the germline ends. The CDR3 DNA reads TGTGCCAGCCACAAGAGGATAACCGCGGCTGAGCAGTTCTTC. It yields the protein CASHKRITAAEQFF.

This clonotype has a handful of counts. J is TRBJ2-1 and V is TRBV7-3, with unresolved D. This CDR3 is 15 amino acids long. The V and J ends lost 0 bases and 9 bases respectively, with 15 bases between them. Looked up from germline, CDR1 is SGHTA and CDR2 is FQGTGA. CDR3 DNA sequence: TGTGCCAGCAGCTTAACAGGGTTTGTAGGCAGTGAGCAGTTCTTC. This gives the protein CASSLTGFVGSEQFF.

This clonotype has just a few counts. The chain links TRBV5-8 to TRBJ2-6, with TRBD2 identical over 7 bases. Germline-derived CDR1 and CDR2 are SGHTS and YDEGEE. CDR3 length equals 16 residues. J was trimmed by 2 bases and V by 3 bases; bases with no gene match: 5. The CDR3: CASSSSGGAGANVLTF. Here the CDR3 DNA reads TGTGCCAGCAGCTCGTCGGGGGGAGCTGGGGCCAACGTCCTGACTTTC.

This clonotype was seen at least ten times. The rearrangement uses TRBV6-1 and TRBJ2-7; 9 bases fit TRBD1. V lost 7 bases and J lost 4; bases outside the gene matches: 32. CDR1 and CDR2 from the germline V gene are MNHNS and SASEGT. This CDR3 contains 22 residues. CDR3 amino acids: CASTRTGQGLLTPTRTDYEQYF. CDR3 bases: TGTGCCAGCACTCGTACGGGACAGGGCCTACTCACTCCTACGAGAACAGATTACGAGCAGTACTTC.

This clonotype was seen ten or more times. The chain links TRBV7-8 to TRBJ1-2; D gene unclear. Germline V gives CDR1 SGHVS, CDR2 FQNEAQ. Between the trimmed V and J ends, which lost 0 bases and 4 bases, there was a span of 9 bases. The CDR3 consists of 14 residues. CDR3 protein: CASSLAASFYGYTF. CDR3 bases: TGTGCCAGCAGCTTAGCCGCCAGCTTCTATGGCTACACCTTC.